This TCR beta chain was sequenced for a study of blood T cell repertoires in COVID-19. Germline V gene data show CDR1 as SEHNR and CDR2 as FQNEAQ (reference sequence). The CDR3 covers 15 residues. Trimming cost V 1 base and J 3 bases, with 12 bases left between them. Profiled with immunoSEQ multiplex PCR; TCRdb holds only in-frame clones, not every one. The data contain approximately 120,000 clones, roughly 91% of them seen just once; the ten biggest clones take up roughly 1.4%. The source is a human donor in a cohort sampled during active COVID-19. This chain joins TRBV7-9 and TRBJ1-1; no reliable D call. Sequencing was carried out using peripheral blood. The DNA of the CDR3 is TGTGCCAGCAGCTTAGTGGGCAGCTTCTACACTGAAGCTTTCTTT. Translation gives CASSLVGSFYTEAFF.